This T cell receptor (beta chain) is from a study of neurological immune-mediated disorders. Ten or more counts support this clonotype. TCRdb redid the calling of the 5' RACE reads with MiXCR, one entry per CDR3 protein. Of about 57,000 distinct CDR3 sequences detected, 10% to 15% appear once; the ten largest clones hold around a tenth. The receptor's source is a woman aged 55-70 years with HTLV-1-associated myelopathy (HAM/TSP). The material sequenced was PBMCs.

The CDR3 here is CASSFRTGSTEAFF. The DNA for the CDR3 is TGCGCCAGCAGCTTCCGGACAGGGTCCACTGAAGCTTTCTTT. J is TRBJ1-1 and V is TRBV4-1; 8 positions agree with TRBD1. Germline assignment: CDR1 MGHRA and CDR2 YSYEKL. With 5 bases clipped from V and 4 bases from J, the junction kept 6 bases outside the gene matches. This CDR3 spans 14 amino acids.